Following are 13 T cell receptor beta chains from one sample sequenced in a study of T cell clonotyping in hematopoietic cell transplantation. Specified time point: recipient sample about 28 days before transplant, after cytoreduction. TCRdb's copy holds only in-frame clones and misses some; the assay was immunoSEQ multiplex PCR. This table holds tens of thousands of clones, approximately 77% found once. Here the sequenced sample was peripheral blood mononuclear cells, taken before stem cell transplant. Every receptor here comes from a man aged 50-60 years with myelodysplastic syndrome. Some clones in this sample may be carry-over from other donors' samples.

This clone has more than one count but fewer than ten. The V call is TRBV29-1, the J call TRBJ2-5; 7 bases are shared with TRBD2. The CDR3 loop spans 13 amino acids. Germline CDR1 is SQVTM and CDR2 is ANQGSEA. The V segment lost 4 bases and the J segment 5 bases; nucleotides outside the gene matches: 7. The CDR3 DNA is TGCAGCGTTGTCAGGGACTACCCTGAGACCCAGTACTTC. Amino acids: CSVVRDYPETQYF.

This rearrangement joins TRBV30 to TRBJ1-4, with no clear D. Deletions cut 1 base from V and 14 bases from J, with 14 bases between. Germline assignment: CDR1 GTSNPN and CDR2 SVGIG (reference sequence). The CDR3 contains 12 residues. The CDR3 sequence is CAWSASKGGLFF. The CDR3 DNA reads TGTGCCTGGAGTGCAAGTAAGGGTGGGCTGTTTTTT.

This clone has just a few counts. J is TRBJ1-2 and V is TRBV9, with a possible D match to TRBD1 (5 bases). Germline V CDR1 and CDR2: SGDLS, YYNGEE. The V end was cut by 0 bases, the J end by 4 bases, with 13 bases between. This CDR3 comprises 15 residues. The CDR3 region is CASSVAEGQTYGYTF. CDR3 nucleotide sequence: TGTGCCAGCAGCGTAGCGGAGGGGCAGACCTATGGCTACACCTTC.

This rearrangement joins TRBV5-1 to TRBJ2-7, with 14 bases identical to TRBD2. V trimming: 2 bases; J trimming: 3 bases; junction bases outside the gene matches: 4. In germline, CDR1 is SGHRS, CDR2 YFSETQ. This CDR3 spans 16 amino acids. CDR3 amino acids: CASSLGTSGSLYEQYF. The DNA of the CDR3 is TGCGCCAGCAGCTTAGGGACTAGCGGGAGCCTCTACGAGCAGTACTTC.

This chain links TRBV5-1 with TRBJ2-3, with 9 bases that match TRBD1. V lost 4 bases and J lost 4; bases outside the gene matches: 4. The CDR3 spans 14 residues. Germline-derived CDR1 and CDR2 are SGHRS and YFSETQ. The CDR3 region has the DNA TGCGCCAGCAGCATACGGACAGGGGCAGATACGCAGTATTTT. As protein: CASSIRTGADTQYF.

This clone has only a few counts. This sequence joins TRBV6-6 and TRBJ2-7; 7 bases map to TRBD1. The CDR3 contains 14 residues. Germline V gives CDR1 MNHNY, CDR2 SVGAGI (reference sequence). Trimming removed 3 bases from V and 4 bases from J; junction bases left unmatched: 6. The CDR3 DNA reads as TGTGCCAGCAGTTATGAGAGGGGGCGGTACGAGCAGTACTTC. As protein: CASSYERGRYEQYF.

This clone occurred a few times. This chain's CDR3 is CSAIQGSQETQYF. CDR3 coding DNA: TGCAGCGCCATACAGGGATCGCAAGAGACCCAGTACTTC. The rearrangement joins TRBV29-1 to TRBJ2-5; maybe TRBD1 (6 bases). This CDR3 region has 13 residues. V dropped 7 bases and J dropped 2 bases, with 14 bases sitting between them. Per germline, CDR1 SQVTM and CDR2 ANQGSEA.

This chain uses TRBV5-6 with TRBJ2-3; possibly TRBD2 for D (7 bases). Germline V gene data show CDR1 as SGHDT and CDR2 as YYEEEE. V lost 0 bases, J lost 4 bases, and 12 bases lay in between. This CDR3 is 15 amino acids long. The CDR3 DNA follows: TGTGCCAGCAGCTTGGTAGGGAGGGGGGCAGATACGCAGTATTTT. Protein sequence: CASSLVGRGADTQYF.

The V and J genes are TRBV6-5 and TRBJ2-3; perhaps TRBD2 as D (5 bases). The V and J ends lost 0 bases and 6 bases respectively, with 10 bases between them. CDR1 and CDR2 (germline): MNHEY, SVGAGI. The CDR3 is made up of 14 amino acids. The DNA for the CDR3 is TGTGCCAGCAGTTACTCGATTTCGGGGGATACGCAGTATTTT. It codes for CASSYSISGDTQYF.

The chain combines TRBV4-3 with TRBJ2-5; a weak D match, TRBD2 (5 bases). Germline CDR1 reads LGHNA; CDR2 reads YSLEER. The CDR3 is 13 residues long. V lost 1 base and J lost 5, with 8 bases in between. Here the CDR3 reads CASSQVRGETQYF. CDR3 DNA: TGCGCCAGCAGCCAAGTCCGCGGGGAGACCCAGTACTTC.

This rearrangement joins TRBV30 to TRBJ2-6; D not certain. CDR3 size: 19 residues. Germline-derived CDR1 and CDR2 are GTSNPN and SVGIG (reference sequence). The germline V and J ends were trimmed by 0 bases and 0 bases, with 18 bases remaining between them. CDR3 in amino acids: CAWSVSPARTLSGANVLTF. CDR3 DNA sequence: TGTGCCTGGAGTGTAAGTCCTGCCAGGACCCTCTCTGGGGCCAACGTCCTGACTTTC.

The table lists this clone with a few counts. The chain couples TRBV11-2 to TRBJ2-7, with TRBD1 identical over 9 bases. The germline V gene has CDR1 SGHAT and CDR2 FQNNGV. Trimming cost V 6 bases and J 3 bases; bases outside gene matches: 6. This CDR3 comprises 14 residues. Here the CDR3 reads CASRGQGVFYEQYF. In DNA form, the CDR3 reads TGTGCCAGCAGGGGACAGGGTGTCTTCTACGAGCAGTACTTC.

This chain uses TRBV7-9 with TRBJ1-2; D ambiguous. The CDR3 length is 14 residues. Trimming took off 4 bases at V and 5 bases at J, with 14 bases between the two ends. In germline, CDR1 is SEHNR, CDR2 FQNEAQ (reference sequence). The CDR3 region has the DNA TGTGCCAGCAGCTCCGGGTTCGCGGGGTATGGCTACACCTTC. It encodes CASSSGFAGYGYTF. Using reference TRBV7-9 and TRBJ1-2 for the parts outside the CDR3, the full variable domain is DTGVSQNPRHKITKRGQNVTFRCDPISEHNRLYWYRQTLGQGPEFLTYFQNEAQLEKSRLLSDRFSAERPKGSFSTLEIQRTEQGDSAMYLCASSSGFAGYGYTFGSGTRLTVV.